What follows is one T cell receptor (beta chain) and its context. Its antigen is still unknown. Execution of the assay was at deep level. When replicate PCRs were run on sorted subsets, they used 150 to 250 ng DNA, 28,000 or so T cell genomes. Data came from immunoSEQ multiplex PCR; TCRdb stores just in-frame clones and leaves some out. The sample records fewer than 1.8 million clones, approximately 98.5% being singletons. This entry belongs to a study of shared clonotypes between healthy human individuals. Study results and limitations: Clonotypes which were not shared had lower generation probabilities than clonotypes that all four donors shared. Clonotype sharing among donors, it was expected, would be affected by sequencing depth.

This clonotype was sampled from a man under 40 in good health. The sequenced sample consisted of naive CD4+ T cells sorted from blood. Subset indicated: CD45RA+ positively selected.

The CDR3: CATSRTGGMAYEQYF. The CDR3 DNA sequence: TGTGCCACCAGCAGAACAGGGGGGATGGCCTACGAGCAGTACTTC. The rearrangement uses TRBV15 and TRBJ2-7; 8 nucleotides align to TRBD1. With 2 bases clipped from V and 2 bases from J, the junction kept 5 bases outside the gene matches. From germline, CDR1 is LNHNV and CDR2 YYDKDF (reference sequence). The CDR3 consists of 15 residues.